The rows below give T cell receptor beta chains drawn from one sample of a study of prognosis after radiotherapy for stage I lung cancer. TCRdb reanalysed the multiplex PCR reads using MiXCR and keeps one entry per CDR3 protein. The sample yields nearly 35,000 distinct CDR3 sequences, about 32% seen once. Sequencing was performed on PBMCs, taken before or after stereotactic body radiation therapy (not recorded which). These receptor sequences come from a donor aged 50 or older with non-small cell lung cancer. Both conserved end residues are part of each CDR3. The D gene is left open where the match is weak. A clone size is listed for some rows: how often the clone was seen (once, few, many), or a class if it is expanded.

CDR3 length	D gene	V gene	J gene	clone size	CDR3 protein	CDR3 DNA
11	.	TRBV30	TRBJ1-1	many	CAWAAGTEAFF	TGTGCCTGGGCCGCGGGCACTGAAGCTTTCTTT
15	TRBD2	TRBV10-2	TRBJ2-7	many	CASRELAGGIHEQYF	TGCGCCAGCAGAGAACTAGCGGGGGGTATCCACGAGCAGTACTTC
14	TRBD2	TRBV20-1	TRBJ2-3	many	CSARLAGFRDTQYF	TGCAGTGCTAGGCTAGCGGGGTTCAGAGATACGCAGTATTTT
13	.	TRBV6-2/TRBV6-3	TRBJ1-4	many	CASSYNFGEKLFF	TGTGCCAGCAGTTACAACTTCGGGGAAAAACTGTTTTTT
12	.	TRBV29-1	TRBJ2-5	many	CSVDAAGKTQYF	TGCAGCGTTGACGCGGCCGGAAAGACCCAGTACTTC
14	.	TRBV5-6	TRBJ2-3	many	CASSDYGTTDTQYF	TGTGCCAGCAGCGATTATGGGACCACAGATACGCAGTATTTT
13	.	TRBV3-1	TRBJ2-1	many	CASSQAQTQIQFF	TGTGCCAGCAGCCAAGCCCAGACACAAATCCAGTTCTTC
18	.	TRBV7-2	TRBJ2-6	.	CASSSGIPTLSGANVLTF	TGTGCCAGCAGCTCCGGGATTCCGACCCTATCTGGGGCCAACGTCCTGACTTTC
20	.	TRBV15	TRBJ1-1	.	CATSRSRWGGARSKDTEAFF	TGTGCCACCAGCAGATCCAGGTGGGGGGGGGCCCGATCAAAGGACACTGAAGCTTTCTTT
13	.	TRBV11-2	TRBJ1-5	.	CASSYRDNQPQHF	TGTGCCAGCAGCTACAGGGACAATCAGCCCCAGCATTTT
14	TRBD1	TRBV7-3	TRBJ1-6	many	CASSQTGGNSPLHF	TGTGCCAGCAGCCAAACAGGGGGGAATTCACCCCTCCACTTT
15	.	TRBV6-1	TRBJ1-6	once	CASSEMRRVGSPLHF	TGTGCCAGCAGTGAAATGCGGAGGGTAGGGTCACCCCTCCACTTT
14	TRBD1	TRBV6-1	TRBJ1-2	few	CASSWETGDYGYTF	TGTGCCAGCAGTTGGGAGACAGGGGACTATGGCTACACCTTC
19	TRBD2	TRBV13	TRBJ2-1	many	CASSDGTSGGSSSYNEQFF	TGTGCCAGCAGCGATGGGACTAGCGGGGGTTCTAGCTCCTACAATGAGCAGTTCTTC